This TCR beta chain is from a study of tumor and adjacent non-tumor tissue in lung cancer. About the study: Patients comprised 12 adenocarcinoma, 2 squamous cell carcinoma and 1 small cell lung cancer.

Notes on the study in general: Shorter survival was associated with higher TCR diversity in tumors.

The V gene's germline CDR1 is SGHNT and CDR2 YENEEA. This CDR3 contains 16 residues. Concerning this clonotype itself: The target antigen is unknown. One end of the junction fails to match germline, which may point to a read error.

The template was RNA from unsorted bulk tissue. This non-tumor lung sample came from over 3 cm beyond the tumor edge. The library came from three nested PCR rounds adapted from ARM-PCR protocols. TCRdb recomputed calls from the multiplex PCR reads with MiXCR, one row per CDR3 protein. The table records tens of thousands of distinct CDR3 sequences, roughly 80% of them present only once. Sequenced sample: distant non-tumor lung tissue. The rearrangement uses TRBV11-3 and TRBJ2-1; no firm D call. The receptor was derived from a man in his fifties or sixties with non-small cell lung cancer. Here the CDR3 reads CASSPALRISYSEQFF. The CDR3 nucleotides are TGTGCCAGCAGCCCCGCCCTGCGGATCTCCTACAGTGAGCAGTTCTTC.